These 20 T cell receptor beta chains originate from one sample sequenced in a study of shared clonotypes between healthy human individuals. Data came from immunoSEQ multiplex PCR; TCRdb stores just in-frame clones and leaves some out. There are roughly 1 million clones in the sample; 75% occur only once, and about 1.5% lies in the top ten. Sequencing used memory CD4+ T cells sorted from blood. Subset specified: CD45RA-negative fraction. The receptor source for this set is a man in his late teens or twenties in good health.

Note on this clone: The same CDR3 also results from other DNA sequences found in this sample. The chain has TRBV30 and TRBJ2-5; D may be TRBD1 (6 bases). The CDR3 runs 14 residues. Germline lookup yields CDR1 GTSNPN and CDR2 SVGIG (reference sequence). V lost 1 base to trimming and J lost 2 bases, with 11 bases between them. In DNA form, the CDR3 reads TGTGCCTGGAGTGGAGGGGGTAAACAAGAGACCCAGTACTTC. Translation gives CAWSGGGKQETQYF.

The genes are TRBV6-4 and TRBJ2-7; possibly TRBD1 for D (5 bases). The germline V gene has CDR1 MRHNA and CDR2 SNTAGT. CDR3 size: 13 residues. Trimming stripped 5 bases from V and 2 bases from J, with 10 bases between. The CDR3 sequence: CASSPKTAYEQYF. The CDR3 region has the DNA TGTGCCAGCAGTCCAAAGACAGCCTACGAGCAGTACTTC.

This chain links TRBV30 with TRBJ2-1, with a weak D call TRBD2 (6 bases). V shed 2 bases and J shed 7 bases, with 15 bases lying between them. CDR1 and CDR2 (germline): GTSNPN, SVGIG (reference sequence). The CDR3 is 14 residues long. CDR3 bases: TGTGCCTGGAGTCTCGCCGGGACTTTGAATGAGCAGTTCTTC. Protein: CAWSLAGTLNEQFF.

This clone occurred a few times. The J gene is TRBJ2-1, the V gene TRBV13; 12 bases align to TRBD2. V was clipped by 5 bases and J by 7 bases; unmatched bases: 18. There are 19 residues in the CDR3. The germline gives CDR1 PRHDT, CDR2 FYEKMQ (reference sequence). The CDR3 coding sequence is TGTGCCAGCAGCCCACACATCCTCGGGCTAGCGGGAGGGGTAAATGAGCAGTTCTTC. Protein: CASSPHILGLAGGVNEQFF.

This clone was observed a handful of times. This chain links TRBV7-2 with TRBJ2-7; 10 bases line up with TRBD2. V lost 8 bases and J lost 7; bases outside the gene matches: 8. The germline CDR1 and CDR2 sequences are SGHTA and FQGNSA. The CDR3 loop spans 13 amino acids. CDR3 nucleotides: TGTGCCAGCTCCTCTAGCGGGAGTCGAGAGCAGTACTTC. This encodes CASSSSGSREQYF.

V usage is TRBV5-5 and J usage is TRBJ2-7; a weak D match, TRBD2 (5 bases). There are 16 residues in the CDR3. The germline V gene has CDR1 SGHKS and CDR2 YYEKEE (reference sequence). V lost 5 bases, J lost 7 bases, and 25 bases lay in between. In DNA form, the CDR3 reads TGTGCCAGCAGAGATTCCCTAGCCGATCTCCTACGGGAGCAGTACTTC. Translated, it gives CASRDSLADLLREQYF.

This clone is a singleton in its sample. This CDR3 is CASTGGVNTEAFF. CDR3 DNA sequence: TGCGCCAGCACCGGAGGGGTGAACACTGAAGCTTTCTTT. The chain is built from TRBV5-1 and TRBJ1-1; maybe TRBD1 (5 bases). Germline loops: CDR1 SGHRS, CDR2 YFSETQ. The length of the CDR3 is 13 residues. Deletions cut 6 bases from V and 0 bases from J, with 9 bases between.

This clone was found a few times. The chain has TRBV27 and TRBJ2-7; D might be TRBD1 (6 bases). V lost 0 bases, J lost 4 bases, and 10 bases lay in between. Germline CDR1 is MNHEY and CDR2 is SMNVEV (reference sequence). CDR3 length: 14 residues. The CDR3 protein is CASSLSPQGYEQYF. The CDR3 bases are TGTGCCAGCAGTTTATCCCCCCAGGGGTACGAGCAGTACTTC.

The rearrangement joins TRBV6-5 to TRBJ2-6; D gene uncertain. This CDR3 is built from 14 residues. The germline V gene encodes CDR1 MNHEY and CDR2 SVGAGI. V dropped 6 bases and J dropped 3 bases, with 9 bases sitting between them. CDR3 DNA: TGTGCCAGCAGGTCTGGGTATGGGGCCAACGTCCTGACTTTC. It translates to CASRSGYGANVLTF.

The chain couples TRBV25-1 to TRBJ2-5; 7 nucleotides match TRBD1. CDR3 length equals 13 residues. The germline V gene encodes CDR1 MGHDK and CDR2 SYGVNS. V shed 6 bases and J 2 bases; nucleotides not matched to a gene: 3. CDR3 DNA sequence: TGTGCCAGCAGGAGGGGACAGCAAGAGACCCAGTACTTC. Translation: CASRRGQQETQYF.

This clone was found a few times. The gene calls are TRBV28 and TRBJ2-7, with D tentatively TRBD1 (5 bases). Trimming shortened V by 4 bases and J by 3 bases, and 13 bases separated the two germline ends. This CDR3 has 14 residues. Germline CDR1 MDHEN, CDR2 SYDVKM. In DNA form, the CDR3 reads TGTGCCAGCAGTTCCTATAGGGGCATCTACGAGCAGTACTTC. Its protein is CASSSYRGIYEQYF. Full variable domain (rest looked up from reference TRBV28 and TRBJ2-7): DVKVTQSSRYLVKRTGEKVFLECVQDMDHENMFWYRQDPGLGLRLIYFSYDVKMKEKGDIPEGYSVSREKKERFSLILESASTNQTSMYLCASSSYRGIYEQYFGPGTRLTVT.

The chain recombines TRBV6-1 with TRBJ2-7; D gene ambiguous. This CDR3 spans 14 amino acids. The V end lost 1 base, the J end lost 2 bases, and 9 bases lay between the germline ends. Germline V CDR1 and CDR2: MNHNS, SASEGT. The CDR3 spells CASSEGATPYEQYF. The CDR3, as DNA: TGTGCCAGCAGTGAAGGGGCAACCCCCTACGAGCAGTACTTC.

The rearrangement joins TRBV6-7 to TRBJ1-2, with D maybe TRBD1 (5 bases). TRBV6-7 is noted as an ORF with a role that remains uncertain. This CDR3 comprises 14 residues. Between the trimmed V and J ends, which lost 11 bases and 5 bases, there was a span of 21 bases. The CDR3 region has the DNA TGTGCCGGGGAGGCAGGAGACAGTACTTATGGCTACACCTTC. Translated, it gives CAGEAGDSTYGYTF.

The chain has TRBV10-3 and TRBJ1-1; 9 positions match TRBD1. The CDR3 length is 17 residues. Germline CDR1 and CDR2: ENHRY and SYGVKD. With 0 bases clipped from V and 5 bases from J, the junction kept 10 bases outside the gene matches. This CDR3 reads CAISESSGQGMRTEAFF. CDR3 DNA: TGTGCCATCAGTGAGTCGAGCGGACAGGGGATGAGGACTGAAGCTTTCTTT.

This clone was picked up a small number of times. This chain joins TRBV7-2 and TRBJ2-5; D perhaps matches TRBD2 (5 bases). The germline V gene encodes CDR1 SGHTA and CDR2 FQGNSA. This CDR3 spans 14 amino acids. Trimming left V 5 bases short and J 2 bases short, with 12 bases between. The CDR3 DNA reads TGTGCCAGCAGCCCCGGCGGGCCGCAAGAGACCCAGTACTTC. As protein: CASSPGGPQETQYF.

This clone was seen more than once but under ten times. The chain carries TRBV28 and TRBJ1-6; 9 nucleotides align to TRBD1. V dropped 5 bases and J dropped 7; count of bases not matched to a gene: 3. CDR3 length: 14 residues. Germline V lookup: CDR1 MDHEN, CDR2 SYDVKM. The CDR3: CASSEGQGNSPLHF. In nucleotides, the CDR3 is TGTGCCAGCAGTGAAGGACAGGGGAATTCACCCCTCCACTTT.

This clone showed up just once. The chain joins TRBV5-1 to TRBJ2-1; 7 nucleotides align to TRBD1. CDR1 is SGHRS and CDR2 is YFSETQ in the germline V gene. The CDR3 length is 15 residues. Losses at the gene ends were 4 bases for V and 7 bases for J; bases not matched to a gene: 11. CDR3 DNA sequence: TGCGCCAGCAGCCCGGGACAGCCTTCGAGAAATGAGCAGTTCTTC. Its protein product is CASSPGQPSRNEQFF. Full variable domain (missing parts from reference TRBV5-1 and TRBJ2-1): KAGVTQTPRYLIKTRGQQVTLSCSPISGHRSVSWYQQTPGQGLQFLFEYFSETQRNKGNFPGRFSGRQFSNSRSEMNVSTLELGDSALYLCASSPGQPSRNEQFFGPGTRLTVL.

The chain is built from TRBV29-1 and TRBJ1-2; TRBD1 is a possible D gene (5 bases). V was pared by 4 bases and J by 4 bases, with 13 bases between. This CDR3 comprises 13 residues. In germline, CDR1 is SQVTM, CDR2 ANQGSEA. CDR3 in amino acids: CSVGGFRGYGYTF. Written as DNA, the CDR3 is TGCAGCGTTGGGGGGTTCCGAGGCTATGGCTACACCTTC.

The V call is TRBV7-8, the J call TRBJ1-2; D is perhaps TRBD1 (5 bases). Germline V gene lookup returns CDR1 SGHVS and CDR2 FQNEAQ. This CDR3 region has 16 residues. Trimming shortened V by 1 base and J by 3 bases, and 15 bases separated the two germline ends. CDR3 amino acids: CASSLESRASYYGYTF. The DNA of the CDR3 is TGTGCCAGCAGCTTAGAGTCCAGGGCCAGTTACTATGGCTACACCTTC.

The chain's CDR3 is CASSFSDNNSPLHF. The CDR3 region has the DNA TGTGCCAGCAGTTTCTCGGATAATAATTCACCCCTCCACTTT. The chain is built from TRBV27 and TRBJ1-6, with D unclear. This CDR3 has 14 amino acids. V was trimmed by 3 bases and J by 5 bases, leaving 8 bases between them. CDR1 is MNHEY, CDR2 SMNVEV, per germline (reference sequence).